This T cell receptor beta chain was obtained from a study of T cell responses to AZD1222 COVID-19 vaccine. V dropped 2 bases and J dropped 2; count of bases not matched to a gene: 5. CDR3 size: 16 residues. CDR1 SGHDN and CDR2 FVKESK come from the germline V gene. There are a few counts of this clone. Sequenced by immunoSEQ multiplex PCR; TCRdb stores in-frame clones only, minus some. The sample lists about 150,000 clones, roughly 89% occurring once. This chain connects TRBV14 to TRBJ2-7; 11 bases match TRBD2. This clonotype was obtained from an adult who received the AZD1222 COVID-19 vaccine. Sequenced material: peripheral blood, taken 28 days after the second AZD1222 dose. The CDR3 region has the DNA TGTGCCAGCAGCCAAAGGGGGACTAGCGGACCCTACGAGCAGTACTTC. Protein product: CASSQRGTSGPYEQYF.